The entry below describes one T cell receptor (beta chain). This sample was included in a study of blood T cell repertoires in COVID-19. About the study: Researchers got acute and convalescent COVID-19 samples from the United States, Italy and Spain.

The junction had 7 bases not matched to a gene; V was cut back by 5 bases and J by 0 bases. From germline, CDR1 is MDHEN and CDR2 SYDVKM. This CDR3 is 17 amino acids long. Authors' analysis steps: Reference gene primer amplification in the assay estimated nucleated cell counts. Generated by immunoSEQ multiplex PCR, the TCRdb table keeps only in-frame clones and is missing some. V, J and clone size are taken as reported in that table, and D and trimming were inferred from the DNA itself. This sample carries under 300,000 clones, under 95% of them seen once, and the ten largest clones take 2.3%. The TCR was taken from a woman aged 40 to 49 with acute COVID-19. The sequenced material came from PBMCs or T cells enriched from blood (not recorded which). The rearrangement joins TRBV28 to TRBJ1-5; 10 positions match TRBD1. The CDR3 bases are TGTGCCAGCAGTGGCCGGACAGGGGGACCTAGCAATCAGCCCCAGCATTTT. This codes for CASSGRTGGPSNQPQHF.